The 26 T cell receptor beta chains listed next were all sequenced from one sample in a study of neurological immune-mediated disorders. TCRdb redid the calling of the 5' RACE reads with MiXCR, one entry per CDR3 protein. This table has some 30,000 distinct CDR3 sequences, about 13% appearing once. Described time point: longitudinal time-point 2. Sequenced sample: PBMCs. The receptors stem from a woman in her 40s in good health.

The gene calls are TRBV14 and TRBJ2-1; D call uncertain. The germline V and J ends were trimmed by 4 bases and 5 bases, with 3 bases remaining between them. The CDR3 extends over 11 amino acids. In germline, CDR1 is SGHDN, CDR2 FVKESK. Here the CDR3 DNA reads TGTGCCAGCAGCCTACACAATGAGCAGTTCTTC. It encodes CASSLHNEQFF.

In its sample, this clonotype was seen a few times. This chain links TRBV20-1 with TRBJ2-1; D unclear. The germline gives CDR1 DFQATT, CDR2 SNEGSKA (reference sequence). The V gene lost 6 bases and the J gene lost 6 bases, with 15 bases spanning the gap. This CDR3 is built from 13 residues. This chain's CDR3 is CSATYSGRNEQFF. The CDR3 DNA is TGCAGTGCAACTTACTCGGGTCGCAATGAGCAGTTCTTC.

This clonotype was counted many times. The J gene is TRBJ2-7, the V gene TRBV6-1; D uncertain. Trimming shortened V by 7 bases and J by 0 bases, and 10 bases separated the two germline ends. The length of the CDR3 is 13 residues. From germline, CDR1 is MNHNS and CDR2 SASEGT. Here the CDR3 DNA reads TGTGCCAGCAACCCTTTTTACTCCTACGAGCAGTACTTC. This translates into CASNPFYSYEQYF.

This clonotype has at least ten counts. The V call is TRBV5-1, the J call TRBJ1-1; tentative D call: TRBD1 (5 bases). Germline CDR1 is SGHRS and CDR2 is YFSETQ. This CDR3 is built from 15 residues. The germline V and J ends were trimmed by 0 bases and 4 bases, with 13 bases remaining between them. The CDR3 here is CASSLEAGRGTEAFF. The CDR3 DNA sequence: TGCGCCAGCAGCTTGGAAGCGGGGCGGGGCACTGAAGCTTTCTTT.

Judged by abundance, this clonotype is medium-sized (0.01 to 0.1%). As DNA, the CDR3 is TGTGCCAGCAGCCAATTGTGGGCAGGGAACACTGAAGCTTTCTTT. Residues: CASSQLWAGNTEAFF. The chain uses TRBV3-1 and TRBJ1-1, with D hard to call. The V gene lost 2 bases and the J gene lost 1 base, with 11 bases spanning the gap. CDR1 and CDR2 (germline): LGHDT, YNNKEL (reference sequence). This CDR3 is built from 15 residues.

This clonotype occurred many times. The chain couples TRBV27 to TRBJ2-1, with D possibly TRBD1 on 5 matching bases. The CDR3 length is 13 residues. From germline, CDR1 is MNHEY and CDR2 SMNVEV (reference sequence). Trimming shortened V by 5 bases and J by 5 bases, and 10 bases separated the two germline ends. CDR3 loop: CASSPRQHNEQFF. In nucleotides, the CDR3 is TGTGCCAGCAGTCCCCGACAGCACAATGAGCAGTTCTTC.

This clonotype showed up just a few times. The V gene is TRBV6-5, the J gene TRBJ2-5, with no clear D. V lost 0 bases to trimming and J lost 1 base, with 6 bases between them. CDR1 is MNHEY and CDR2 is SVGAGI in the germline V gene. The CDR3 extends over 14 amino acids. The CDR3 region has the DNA TGTGCCAGCAGTTACTCGGGCAGCCAAGAGACCCAGTACTTC. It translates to CASSYSGSQETQYF.

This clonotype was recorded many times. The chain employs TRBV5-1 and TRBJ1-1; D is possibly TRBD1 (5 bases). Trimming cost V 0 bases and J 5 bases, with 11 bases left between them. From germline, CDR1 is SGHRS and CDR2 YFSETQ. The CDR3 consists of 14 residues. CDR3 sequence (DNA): TGCGCCAGCAGCTTGGAGAGGGGAGGAACTGAAGCTTTCTTT. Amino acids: CASSLERGGTEAFF.

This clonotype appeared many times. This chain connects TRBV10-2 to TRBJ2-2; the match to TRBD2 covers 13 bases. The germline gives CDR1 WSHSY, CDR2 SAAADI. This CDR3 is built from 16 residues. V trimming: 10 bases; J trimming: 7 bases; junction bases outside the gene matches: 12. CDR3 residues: CATGTGLAGVGGELFF. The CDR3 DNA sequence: TGCGCCACTGGAACTGGACTAGCGGGAGTCGGCGGGGAGCTGTTTTTT.

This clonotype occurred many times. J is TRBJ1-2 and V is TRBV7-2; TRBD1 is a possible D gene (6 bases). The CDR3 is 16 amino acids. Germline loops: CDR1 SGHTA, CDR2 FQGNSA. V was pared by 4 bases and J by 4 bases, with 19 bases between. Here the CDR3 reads CASSSSGTQGGYGYTF. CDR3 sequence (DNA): TGTGCCAGCAGCTCCTCCGGGACACAAGGAGGCTATGGCTACACCTTC.

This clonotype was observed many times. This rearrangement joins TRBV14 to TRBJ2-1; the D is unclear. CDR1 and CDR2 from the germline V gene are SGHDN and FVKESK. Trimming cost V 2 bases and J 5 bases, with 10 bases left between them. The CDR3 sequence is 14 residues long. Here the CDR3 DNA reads TGTGCCAGCAGCCAAAGGCGGCTAAACAATGAGCAGTTCTTC. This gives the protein CASSQRRLNNEQFF.

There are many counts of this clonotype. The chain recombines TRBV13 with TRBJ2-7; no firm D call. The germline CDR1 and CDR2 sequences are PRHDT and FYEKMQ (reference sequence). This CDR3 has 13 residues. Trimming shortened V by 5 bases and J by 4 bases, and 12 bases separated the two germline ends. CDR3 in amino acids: CASSQNSEYEQYF. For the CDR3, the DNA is TGTGCCAGCAGCCAAAACTCAGAGTACGAGCAGTACTTC.

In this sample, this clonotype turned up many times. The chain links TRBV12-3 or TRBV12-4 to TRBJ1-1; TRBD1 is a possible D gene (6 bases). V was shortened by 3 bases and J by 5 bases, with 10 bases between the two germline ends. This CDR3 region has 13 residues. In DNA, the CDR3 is TGTGCCAGCAGTTTTCAGGGGTCAACTGAAGCTTTCTTT. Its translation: CASSFQGSTEAFF.

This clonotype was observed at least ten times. DNA for the CDR3: TGTGCCAGCAGCCAAGAGGAGCGGGGGGGTTACAATGAGCAGTTCTTC. It is translated as CASSQEERGGYNEQFF. The rearrangement uses TRBV4-2 and TRBJ2-1; 10 bases line up with TRBD2. Losses at the gene ends were 0 bases for V and 4 bases for J; bases not matched to a gene: 3. The CDR3 length is 16 residues. The germline V gene has CDR1 LGHNA and CDR2 YNFKEQ.

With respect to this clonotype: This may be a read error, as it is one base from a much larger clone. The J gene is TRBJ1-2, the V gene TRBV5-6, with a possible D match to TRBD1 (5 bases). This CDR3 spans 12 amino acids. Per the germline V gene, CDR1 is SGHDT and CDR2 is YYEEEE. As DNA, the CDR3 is TGTACCAGCAGCATCAGGGAAACTGGCTACACCTTC. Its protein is CTSSIRETGYTF.

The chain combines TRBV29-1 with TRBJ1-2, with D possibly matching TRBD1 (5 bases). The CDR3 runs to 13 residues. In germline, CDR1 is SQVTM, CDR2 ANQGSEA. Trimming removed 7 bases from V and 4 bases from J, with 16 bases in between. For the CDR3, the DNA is TGCAGCGCCCTTTCTGAGGGGTTCTATGGCTACACCTTC. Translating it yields CSALSEGFYGYTF.

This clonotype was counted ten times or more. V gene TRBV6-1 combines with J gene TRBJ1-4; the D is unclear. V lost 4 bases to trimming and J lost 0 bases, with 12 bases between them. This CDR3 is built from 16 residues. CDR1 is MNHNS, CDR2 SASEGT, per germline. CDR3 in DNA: TGTGCCAGCAGTGCTGAAGTGACCCCAACTAATGAAAAACTGTTTTTT. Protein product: CASSAEVTPTNEKLFF.

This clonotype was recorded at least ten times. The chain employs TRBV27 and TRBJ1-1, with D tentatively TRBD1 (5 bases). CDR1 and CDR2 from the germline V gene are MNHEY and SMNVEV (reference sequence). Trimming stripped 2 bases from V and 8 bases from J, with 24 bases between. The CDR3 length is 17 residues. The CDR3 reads CASSLTPQQDGLREAFF. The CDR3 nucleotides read TGTGCCAGCAGTTTAACTCCCCAACAGGACGGGTTAAGGGAAGCTTTCTTT.

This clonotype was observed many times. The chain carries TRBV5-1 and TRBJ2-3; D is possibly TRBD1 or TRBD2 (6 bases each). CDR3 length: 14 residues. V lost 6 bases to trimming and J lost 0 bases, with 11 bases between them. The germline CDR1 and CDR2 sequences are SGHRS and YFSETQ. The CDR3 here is CASMGGPSTDTQYF. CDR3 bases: TGCGCCAGCATGGGGGGCCCTAGCACAGATACGCAGTATTTT.

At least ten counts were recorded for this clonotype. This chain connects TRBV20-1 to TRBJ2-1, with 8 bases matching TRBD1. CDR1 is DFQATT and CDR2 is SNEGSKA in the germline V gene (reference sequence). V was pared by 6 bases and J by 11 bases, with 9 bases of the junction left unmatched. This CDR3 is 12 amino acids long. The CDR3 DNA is TGCAGTGCCTCCTCGGACAGGGCTAAGCAGTTCTTC. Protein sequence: CSASSDRAKQFF.

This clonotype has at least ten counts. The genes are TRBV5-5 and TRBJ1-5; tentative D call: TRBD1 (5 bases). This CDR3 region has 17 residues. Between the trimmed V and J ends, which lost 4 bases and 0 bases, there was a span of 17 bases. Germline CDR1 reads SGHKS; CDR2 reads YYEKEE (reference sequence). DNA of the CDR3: TGTGCCAGCAGCCCTAGGAGACAGTCGTATAGCAATCAGCCCCAGCATTTT. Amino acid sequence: CASSPRRQSYSNQPQHF.

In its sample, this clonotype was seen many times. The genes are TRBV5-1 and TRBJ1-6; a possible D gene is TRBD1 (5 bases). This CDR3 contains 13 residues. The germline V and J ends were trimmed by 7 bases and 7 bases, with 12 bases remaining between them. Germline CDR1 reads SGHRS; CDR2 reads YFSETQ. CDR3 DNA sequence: TGCGCCAGCCAAGGGACGTCGAATTCACCCCTCCACTTT. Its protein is CASQGTSNSPLHF.

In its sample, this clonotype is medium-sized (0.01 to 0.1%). This CDR3 is CASSFGQETTEAFF. The DNA for the CDR3 is TGTGCCAGCAGCTTCGGACAGGAGACGACTGAAGCTTTCTTT. V usage is TRBV9 and J usage is TRBJ1-1; 7 bases are shared with TRBD1. The CDR3 totals 14 residues. CDR1 is SGDLS and CDR2 is YYNGEE in the germline V gene. V gave up 4 bases and J gave up 5 bases; unmatched junction bases: 8.

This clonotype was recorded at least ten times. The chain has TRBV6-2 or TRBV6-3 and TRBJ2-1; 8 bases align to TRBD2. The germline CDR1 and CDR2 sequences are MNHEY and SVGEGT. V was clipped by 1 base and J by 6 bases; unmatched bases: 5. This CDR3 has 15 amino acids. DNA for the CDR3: TGTGCCAGCAGTTACTGGTCGGGGGGGCTCAATGAGCAGTTCTTC. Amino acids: CASSYWSGGLNEQFF.

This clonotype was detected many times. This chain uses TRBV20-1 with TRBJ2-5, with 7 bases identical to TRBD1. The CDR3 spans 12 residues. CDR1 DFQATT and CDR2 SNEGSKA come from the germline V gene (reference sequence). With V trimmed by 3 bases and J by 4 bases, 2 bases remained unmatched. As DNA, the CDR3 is TGCAGTGCTAGTCACAGGGGAGAGACCCAGTACTTC. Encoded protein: CSASHRGETQYF.

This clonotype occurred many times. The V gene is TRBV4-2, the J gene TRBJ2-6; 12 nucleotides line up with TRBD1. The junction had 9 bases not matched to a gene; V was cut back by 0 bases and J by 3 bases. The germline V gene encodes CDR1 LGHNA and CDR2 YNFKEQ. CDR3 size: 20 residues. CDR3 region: CASSQDRPGQGALGANVLTF. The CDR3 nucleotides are TGTGCCAGCAGCCAAGATAGGCCGGGACAGGGGGCGCTTGGGGCCAACGTCCTGACTTTC.